The sequence of this TCR beta chain was determined in a study of blood T cells in healthy people across ages. Primed by a sample-barcoded 5' primer and a J-beta primer mix, a second PCR proceeded for roughly 6 to 12 cycles. One entry per CDR3 protein, called by TCRdb with MiXCR from the 5' RACE reads. The data show approximately 780,000 distinct CDR3 sequences, around 25% seen once. Another study also made use of these data, one on T cells of mothers and their children. That source notes: Each donor was one of three healthy Caucasian mothers or one of their six children.

The sequence was obtained from a boy aged 10-17 years in good health. The sample taken for sequencing was blood.

CDR3 nucleotides: TGTGCCAGCAGCCGTCCAGTTACTTTCACCTACGAGCAGTACTTC. The encoded protein is CASSRPVTFTYEQYF. J is TRBJ2-7 and V is TRBV28; no firm D call. Per the germline V gene, CDR1 is MDHEN and CDR2 is SYDVKM. Trimming removed 6 bases at V and 2 bases at J, with 17 bases between. The CDR3 is 15 amino acids.